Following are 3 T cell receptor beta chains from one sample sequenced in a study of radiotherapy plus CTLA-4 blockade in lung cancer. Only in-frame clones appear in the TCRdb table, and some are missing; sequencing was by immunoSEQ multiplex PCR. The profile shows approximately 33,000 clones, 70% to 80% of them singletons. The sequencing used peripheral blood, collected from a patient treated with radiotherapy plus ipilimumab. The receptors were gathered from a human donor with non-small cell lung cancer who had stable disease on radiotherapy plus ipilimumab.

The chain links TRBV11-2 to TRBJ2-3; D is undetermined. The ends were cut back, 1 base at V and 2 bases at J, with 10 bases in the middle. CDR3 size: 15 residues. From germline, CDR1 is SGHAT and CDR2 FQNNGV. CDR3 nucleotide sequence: TGTGCCAGCAGCTTAGTAGCCAGGTACACAGATACGCAGTATTTT. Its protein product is CASSLVARYTDTQYF.

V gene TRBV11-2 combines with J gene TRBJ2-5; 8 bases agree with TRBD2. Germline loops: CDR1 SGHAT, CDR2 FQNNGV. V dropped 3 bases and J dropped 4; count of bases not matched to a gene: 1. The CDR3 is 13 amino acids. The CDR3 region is CASSLGLGETQYF. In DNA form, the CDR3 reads TGTGCCAGCAGCTTGGGACTAGGAGAGACCCAGTACTTC.

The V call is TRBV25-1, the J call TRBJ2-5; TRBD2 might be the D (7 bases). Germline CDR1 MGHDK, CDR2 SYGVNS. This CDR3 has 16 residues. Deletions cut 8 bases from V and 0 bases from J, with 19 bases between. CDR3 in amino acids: CASQIWGGHNQETQYF. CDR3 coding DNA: TGTGCCAGCCAAATATGGGGGGGACATAACCAAGAGACCCAGTACTTC.